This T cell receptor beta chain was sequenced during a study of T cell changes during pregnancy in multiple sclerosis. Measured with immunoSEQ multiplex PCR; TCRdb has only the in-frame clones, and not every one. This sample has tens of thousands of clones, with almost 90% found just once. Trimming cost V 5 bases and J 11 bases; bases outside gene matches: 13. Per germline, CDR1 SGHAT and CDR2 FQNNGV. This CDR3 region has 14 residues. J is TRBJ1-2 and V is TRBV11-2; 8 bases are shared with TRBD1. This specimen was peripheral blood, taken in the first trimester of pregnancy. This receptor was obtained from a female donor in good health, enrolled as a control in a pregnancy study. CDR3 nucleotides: TGTGCCAGCAGCGAATCCGGGACAGGCCTCAGATACACCTTC. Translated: CASSESGTGLRYTF.